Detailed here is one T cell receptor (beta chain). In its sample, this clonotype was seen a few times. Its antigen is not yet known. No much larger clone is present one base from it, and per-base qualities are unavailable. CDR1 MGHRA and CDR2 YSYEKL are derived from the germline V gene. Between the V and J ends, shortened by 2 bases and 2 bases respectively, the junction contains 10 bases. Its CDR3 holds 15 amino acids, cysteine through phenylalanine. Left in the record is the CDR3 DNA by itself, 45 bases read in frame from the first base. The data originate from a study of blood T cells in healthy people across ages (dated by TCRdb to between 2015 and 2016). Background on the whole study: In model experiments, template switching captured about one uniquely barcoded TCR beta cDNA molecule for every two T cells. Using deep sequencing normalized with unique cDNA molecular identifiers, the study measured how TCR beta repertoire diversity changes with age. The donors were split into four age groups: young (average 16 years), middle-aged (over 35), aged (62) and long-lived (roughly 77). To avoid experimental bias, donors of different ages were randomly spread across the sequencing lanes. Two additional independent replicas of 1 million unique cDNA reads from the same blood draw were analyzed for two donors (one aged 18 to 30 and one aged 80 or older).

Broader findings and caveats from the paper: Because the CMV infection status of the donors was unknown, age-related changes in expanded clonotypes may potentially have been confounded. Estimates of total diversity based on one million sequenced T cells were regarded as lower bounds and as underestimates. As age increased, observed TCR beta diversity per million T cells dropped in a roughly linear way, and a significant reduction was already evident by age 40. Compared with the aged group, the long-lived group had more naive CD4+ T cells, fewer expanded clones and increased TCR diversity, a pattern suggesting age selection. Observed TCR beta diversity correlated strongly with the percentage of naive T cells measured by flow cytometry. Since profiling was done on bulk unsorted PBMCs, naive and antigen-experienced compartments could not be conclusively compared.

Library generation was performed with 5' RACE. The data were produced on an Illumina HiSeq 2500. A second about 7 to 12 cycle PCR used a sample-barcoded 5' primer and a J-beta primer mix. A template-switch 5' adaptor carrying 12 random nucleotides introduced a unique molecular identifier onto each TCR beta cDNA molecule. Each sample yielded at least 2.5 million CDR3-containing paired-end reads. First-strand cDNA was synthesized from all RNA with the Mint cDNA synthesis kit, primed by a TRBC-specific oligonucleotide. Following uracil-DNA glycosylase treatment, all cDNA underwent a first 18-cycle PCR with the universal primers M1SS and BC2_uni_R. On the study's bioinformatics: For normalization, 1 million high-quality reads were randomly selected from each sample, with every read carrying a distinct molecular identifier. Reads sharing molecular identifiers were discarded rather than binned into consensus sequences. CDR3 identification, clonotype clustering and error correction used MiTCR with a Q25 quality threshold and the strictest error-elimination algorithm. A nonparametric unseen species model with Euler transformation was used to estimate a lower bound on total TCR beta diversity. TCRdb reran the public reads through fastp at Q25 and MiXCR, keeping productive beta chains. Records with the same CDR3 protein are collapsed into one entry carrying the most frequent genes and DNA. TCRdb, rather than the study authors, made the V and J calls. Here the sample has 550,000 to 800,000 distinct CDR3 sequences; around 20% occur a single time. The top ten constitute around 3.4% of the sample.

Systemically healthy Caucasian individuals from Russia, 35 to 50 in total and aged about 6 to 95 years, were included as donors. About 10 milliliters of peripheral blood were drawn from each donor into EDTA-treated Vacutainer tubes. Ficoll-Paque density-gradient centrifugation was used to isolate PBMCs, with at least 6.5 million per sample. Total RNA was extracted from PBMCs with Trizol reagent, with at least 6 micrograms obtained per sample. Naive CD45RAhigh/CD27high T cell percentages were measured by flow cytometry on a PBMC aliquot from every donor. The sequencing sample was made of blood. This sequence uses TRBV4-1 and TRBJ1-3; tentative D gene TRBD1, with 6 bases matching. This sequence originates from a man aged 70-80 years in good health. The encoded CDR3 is CASSQSQGTGNTIYF. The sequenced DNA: TGCGCCAGCAGCCAATCACAGGGTACTGGAAACACCATATATTTT.